These 4 T cell receptor beta chains originate from one sample sequenced in a study of human T cells and chemical hapten exposure. Noted time point: patch test 1, 2 weeks after DPC sensitization. Treatment given: therapeutic diphenylcyclopropenone sensitization with weekly scalp DPC. TCRdb used MiXCR to reprocess the RACE reads, holding one entry per CDR3 protein. The sample lists approximately 400,000 distinct CDR3 sequences; 4.8% were seen once. The specimen comprised whole blood, sampled in connection with sensitization to the hapten diphenylcyclopropenone (DPC). Receptors were obtained from a woman aged 45-65 years with alopecia areata. Some clones in this sample may be carry-over from other donors' samples.

This clonotype was seen ten or more times. V is TRBV10-1 and J is TRBJ2-5; 8 bases are shared with TRBD1. V shed 3 bases, J shed 10 bases, and the junction held 10 bases outside the gene matches. CDR3 size: 14 residues. Germline-derived CDR1 and CDR2 are WNHNN and SYGVQD (reference sequence). Here the CDR3 DNA reads TGCGCCAGCAGTGATGGCTCCTGGGACAGGAGCCAGTACTTC. Protein sequence: CASSDGSWDRSQYF.

This rearrangement joins TRBV27 to TRBJ2-7; no clear D gene. Germline V gives CDR1 MNHEY, CDR2 SMNVEV (reference sequence). Trimming stripped 10 bases from V and 5 bases from J, with 12 bases between. The CDR3 contains 11 residues. CDR3 sequence reads: CATVRAHEQYF. CDR3 DNA: TGTGCCACCGTCCGCGCCCACGAGCAGTACTTC.

The chain is built from TRBV7-2 and TRBJ2-1; 15 positions match TRBD2. This CDR3 has 19 residues. CDR1 and CDR2 from the germline V gene are SGHTA and FQGNSA. With 1 base clipped from V and 6 bases from J, the junction kept 10 bases outside the gene matches. The CDR3 DNA sequence: TGTGCCAGCAGCTTAGTGGGGACTAGCGGGGGGACAACCTCCAATGAGCAGTTCTTC. Translated, it gives CASSLVGTSGGTTSNEQFF.

This clonotype has a count of ten or more. V usage is TRBV7-9 and J usage is TRBJ2-7; D is uncertain. Germline V lookup: CDR1 SEHNR, CDR2 FQNEAQ (reference sequence). The CDR3 is 12 amino acids. Trimming pared 1 base from V and 3 bases from J, leaving 4 bases between. DNA of the CDR3: TGTGCCAGCAGCTTAGGTTACTACGAGCAGTACTTC. Amino acid sequence: CASSLGYYEQYF.